The source of this T cell receptor beta chain is a study of beta chain features in type 1 diabetes. CDR3 size: 17 residues. Germline V lookup: CDR1 MDHEN, CDR2 SYDVKM. V shed 7 bases and J shed 2 bases, with 23 bases lying between them. Findings and limits, study-wide: Moderately but significantly shorter TCRB CDR3s were found in Type 1 diabetes patients in all four CD4+ subsets.

This clone has only a few counts. Its cognate antigen is unknown. Sorted CD4+ subsets: naive, central memory, regulatory, stem cell-like memory (CD45RO/CCR7/CD25/CD127/CD95/CD27 panel). Isolated RNA was reverse transcribed in full, so expressed TCRB transcripts were sequenced. The method was immunoSEQ multiplex PCR; TCRdb's version includes in-frame clones alone and lacks a portion of them. The sample shows about 240,000 clones, 25% to 30% of them seen only once. This TCR came from a man aged 25 to 40 in good health. The V call is TRBV28, the J call TRBJ2-5, with D tentatively TRBD1 or TRBD2 (5 bases each). Sequenced: central memory CD4+ T cells from blood. The CDR3, as DNA: TGTGCCAGCACCGGAACCGGGGCCCAATCCCGACAAGAGACCCAGTACTTC. Translated: CASTGTGAQSRQETQYF.